These 21 T cell receptor beta chains originate from one sample sequenced in a study of T-cell memory formation after mild COVID-19. A single record per CDR3 protein comes from TCRdb applying MiXCR to the 5' RACE reads. The table records 350,000 to 450,000 distinct CDR3 sequences, around 20% of them present only once. Sequenced input: PBMCs or a T cell subset sorted from them (not recorded which). These receptors were obtained from an adult woman who had mild COVID-19 (a few samples of this study predate the infection). Cell type and time point are not known.

This clonotype was observed a handful of times. This chain joins TRBV2 and TRBJ2-1; D could derive from TRBD1 or TRBD2 (7 bases each). The CDR3 consists of 15 residues. In germline, CDR1 is SNHLY, CDR2 FYNNEI. Trimming cost V 6 bases and J 10 bases, with 22 bases left between them. CDR3 sequence reads: CASRKNRGGAGEQFF. In DNA, the CDR3 is TGTGCCAGCAGGAAAAACAGGGGAGGGGCGGGGGAGCAGTTCTTC.

The CDR3 protein is CASSPPRDRGPNYGYTF. Written as DNA, the CDR3 is TGTGCCAGCAGCCCACCCAGGGACAGGGGCCCCAACTATGGCTACACCTTC. This chain connects TRBV9 to TRBJ1-2, with 10 bases that match TRBD1. This CDR3 has 17 amino acids. The junction had 11 bases not matched to a gene; V was cut back by 4 bases and J by 2 bases. Per the germline V gene, CDR1 is SGDLS and CDR2 is YYNGEE.

This clonotype was counted a few times. The chain uses TRBV6-5 and TRBJ1-1; no reliable D call. The V and J ends lost 0 bases and 2 bases respectively, with 16 bases between them. This CDR3 has 17 residues. Germline CDR1 MNHEY, CDR2 SVGAGI. The CDR3 DNA sequence: TGTGCCAGCAGTTACTCGAATTTTAGAGCAGCTAACACTGAAGCTTTCTTT. Translation: CASSYSNFRAANTEAFF.

The chain employs TRBV6-2 or TRBV6-3 and TRBJ2-3; 7 positions agree with TRBD2. V shed 3 bases and J 2 bases; nucleotides not matched to a gene: 8. From germline, CDR1 is MNHEY and CDR2 SVGEGT. The CDR3 runs to 16 residues. The CDR3 loop is CASSYRSSGITDTQYF. In nucleotides, the CDR3 is TGTGCCAGCAGTTATCGATCTAGCGGCATCACAGATACGCAGTATTTT.

V is TRBV28 and J is TRBJ1-3; 8 bases line up with TRBD1. V shed 5 bases, J shed 4 bases, and the junction held 7 bases outside the gene matches. Germline values: CDR1 MDHEN, CDR2 SYDVKM. The CDR3 spans 15 residues. The CDR3 DNA sequence: TGTGCCAGCAGTCCGGACAGGGTACTGGGAAACACCATATATTTT. Its protein product is CASSPDRVLGNTIYF.

This clonotype was counted a few times. The chain recombines TRBV29-1 with TRBJ1-1, with D uncertain. CDR3 size: 14 residues. V was pared by 4 bases and J by 4 bases, with 16 bases between. The germline CDR1 and CDR2 sequences are SQVTM and ANQGSEA. CDR3 amino acids: CSVVGRTSRTEAFF. DNA for the CDR3: TGCAGCGTTGTGGGCAGGACGTCTCGCACTGAAGCTTTCTTT.

This clonotype was observed at least ten times. The junction departs from germline at one end; a sequencing error may be responsible. CDR3 sequence: CAIRRQGASEVDF. In nucleotides, the CDR3 is TGTGCCATCAGACGACAGGGGGCCTCAGAAGTTGATTTT. The chain employs TRBV10-3 and TRBJ1-1; 10 bases align to TRBD1. Germline values: CDR1 ENHRY, CDR2 SYGVKD. This CDR3 is 13 amino acids long.

This clonotype occurred a few times. CDR3 residues: CATSQGATTDTQYF. CDR3 bases: TGTGCCACCAGTCAGGGGGCCACCACAGATACGCAGTATTTT. The J gene is TRBJ2-3, the V gene TRBV24-1, with 8 bases fitting TRBD1. In germline, CDR1 is KGHDR, CDR2 SFDVKD. The CDR3 extends over 14 amino acids. Trimming removed 6 bases from V and 2 bases from J; junction bases left unmatched: 3.

The chain links TRBV5-4 to TRBJ2-3, with unresolved D. Germline loops: CDR1 SGHNT, CDR2 YYREEE (reference sequence). V gave up 2 bases and J gave up 3 bases, with 13 bases separating them. The length of the CDR3 is 15 residues. CDR3 DNA sequence: TGTGCCAGCAGCTTCGGTATACGAACAACAGATACGCAGTATTTT. Translating it yields CASSFGIRTTDTQYF.

This clonotype appeared many times. V is TRBV2 and J is TRBJ2-7; TRBD2 matches 8 bases. V lost 7 bases, J lost 5 bases, and 10 bases stayed unmatched. CDR3 length: 14 residues. Per germline, CDR1 SNHLY and CDR2 FYNNEI. Here the CDR3 DNA reads TGTGCCAGCATACTAGCGGCGAACTCGAACGAGCAGTACTTC. This encodes CASILAANSNEQYF. Combining the CDR3 with reference TRBV2 and TRBJ2-7 gives the whole variable domain EPEVTQTPSHQVTQMGQEVILRCVPISNHLYFYWYRQILGQKVEFLVSFYNNEISEKSEIFDDQFSVERPDGSNFTLKIRSTKLEDSAMYFCASILAANSNEQYFGPGTRLTVT.

The rearrangement links TRBV12-3 or TRBV12-4 to TRBJ1-6, with D unresolved. V was trimmed by 7 bases and J by 6 bases, leaving 13 bases between them. The CDR3 runs to 14 residues. CDR3 nucleotide sequence: TGTGCCAGCACGCCGGCAGTCATTAATTCACCCCTCCACTTT. Its translation: CASTPAVINSPLHF.

This clonotype has only a few counts. V is TRBV5-5 and J is TRBJ1-2, with D hard to call. The CDR3 is 14 residues long. The V gene's germline CDR1 is SGHKS and CDR2 YYEKEE (reference sequence). V was shortened by 6 bases and J by 4 bases, with 16 bases between the two germline ends. The CDR3 sequence is CASNPAMLFYGYTF. Written as DNA, the CDR3 is TGTGCCAGCAACCCGGCGATGCTATTCTATGGCTACACCTTC. The whole variable domain, remainder taken from reference TRBV5-5 and TRBJ1-2, is DAGVTQSPTHLIKTRGQQVTLRCSPISGHKSVSWYQQVLGQGPQFIFQYYEKEERGRGNFPDRFSARQFPNYSSELNVNALLLGDSALYLCASNPAMLFYGYTFGSGTRLTVV.

This clonotype was seen a few times. V usage is TRBV6-1 and J usage is TRBJ2-1; possibly TRBD1 for D (5 bases). The CDR3 totals 15 residues. V was shortened by 5 bases and J by 8 bases, with 19 bases between the two germline ends. Per germline, CDR1 MNHNS and CDR2 SASEGT. The CDR3 loop reads CASSLTASGADEQFF. The CDR3 DNA is TGTGCCAGCAGTTTGACAGCCTCGGGCGCGGATGAGCAGTTCTTC.

This clonotype was counted a few times. The rearrangement uses TRBV5-4 and TRBJ1-1; the D is unclear. Trimming pared 4 bases from V and 3 bases from J, leaving 7 bases between. Germline CDR1 and CDR2: SGHNT and YYREEE (reference sequence). The CDR3 runs 12 residues. CDR3 in amino acids: CASSARDTEAFF. In DNA form, the CDR3 reads TGTGCCAGCAGCGCCCGCGACACTGAAGCTTTCTTT.

The chain uses TRBV12-3 or TRBV12-4 and TRBJ1-2; D is ambiguous. The CDR3 is 15 amino acids. V was shortened by 5 bases and J by 0 bases, with 13 bases between the two germline ends. The DNA for the CDR3 is TGTGCCAGCAGTACCACACCTGACCCTAACTATGGCTACACCTTC. Its translation is CASSTTPDPNYGYTF.

To note about this clonotype: At one end the junction does not follow the germline gene, possibly because of a read error. The V and J genes are TRBV20-1 and TRBJ2-2, with 9 bases lining up with TRBD2. In germline, CDR1 is DFQATT, CDR2 SNEGSKA (reference sequence). This CDR3 spans 13 amino acids. The CDR3, as DNA: TGCAGTGCTGTAGCGGGGGTCACCGGGGAGCTGTATTTT. Its translation is CSAVAGVTGELYF.

The V and J genes are TRBV7-8 and TRBJ1-3, with 10 bases lining up with TRBD1. Germline V gene lookup returns CDR1 SGHVS and CDR2 FQNEAQ. This CDR3 spans 18 amino acids. V lost 5 bases and J lost 5; bases outside the gene matches: 15. The DNA for the CDR3 is TGTGCCAGCAGCCACGGGCGGGACAGGGGCATTTTTAGAAACACCATATATTTT. It codes for CASSHGRDRGIFRNTIYF.

The chain combines TRBV29-1 with TRBJ1-2; D is perhaps TRBD1 (5 bases). The CDR3 consists of 13 residues. With 6 bases removed from V and 8 bases from J, the gap between germline ends came to 19 bases. Germline assignment: CDR1 SQVTM and CDR2 ANQGSEA. The CDR3 sequence is CSVEPDIRGGYTF. In DNA form, the CDR3 reads TGCAGCGTGGAACCCGACATCCGGGGGGGCTACACCTTC.

The rearrangement joins TRBV5-1 to TRBJ1-2; 10 positions match TRBD1. Per germline, CDR1 SGHRS and CDR2 YFSETQ. The CDR3 covers 13 residues. Trimming removed 4 bases from V and 6 bases from J; junction bases left unmatched: 3. CDR3: CASSGGQGDGYTF. The CDR3 DNA sequence: TGCGCCAGCAGCGGCGGACAGGGGGATGGCTACACCTTC.

This clonotype was seen a few times. The chain has TRBV4-2 and TRBJ2-5, with 11 bases identical to TRBD2. Trimming cost V 1 base and J 4 bases; bases outside gene matches: 11. Germline CDR1 is LGHNA and CDR2 is YNFKEQ. The CDR3 totals 18 residues. CDR3 nucleotide sequence: TGTGCCAGCAGCCAAGTTGCAAAAACTAGCGGGGGCGCAGAGACCCAGTACTTC. Encoded protein: CASSQVAKTSGGAETQYF.

In this sample, this clonotype turned up a few times. The chain has TRBV5-1 and TRBJ2-7; 9 bases map to TRBD1. This CDR3 has 14 residues. V was pared by 4 bases and J by 5 bases, with 7 bases of the junction left unmatched. Germline CDR1 is SGHRS and CDR2 is YFSETQ. DNA for the CDR3: TGCGCCAGCAGCATCGGGACAGGGACACACGAGCAGTACTTC. Translating it yields CASSIGTGTHEQYF.